This T cell receptor beta chain stems from a study of Ad26.COV2.S vaccination and SARS-CoV-2 variants. The protocol was immunoSEQ multiplex PCR, while the TCRdb copy is restricted to in-frame clones and leaves out a portion. The sample has almost 400,000 clones; about 91% are singletons. Findings of the study overall: Post-vaccination spike-specific CD8+ and CD4+ T cell responses reportedly had substantial breadth.

As for this clone: Antigen specificity is unknown.

Treatment: roughly 18 received Ad26.COV2.S at low or high dose, single or two shots; several received placebo; per-sample allocation not given. Samples came from day 63 after the first vaccine or placebo injection. Vaccination employed an Ad26 vector expressing the Wuhan-strain SARS-CoV-2 spike. This receptor was taken from a person between 18 and 65 years old who received the Ad26.COV2.S COVID-19 vaccine or a placebo. The sample in question was peripheral blood, obtained in a trial of Ad26.COV2.S vaccine versus placebo.

The chain's CDR3 is CSVEAYNEQFF. CDR3 DNA: TGCAGTGTAGAAGCCTACAATGAGCAGTTCTTC. The chain carries TRBV20-1 and TRBJ2-1; D unresolved. Trimming left V 7 bases short and J 2 bases short, with 6 bases between. CDR3 length: 11 residues. Germline-derived CDR1 and CDR2 are DFQATT and SNEGSKA (reference sequence).